The clone carrying this T cell receptor beta chain appeared a few times. The CDR3 consists of 17 residues. V trimming: 0 bases; J trimming: 1 base; junction bases outside the gene matches: 5. Germline CDR1 MNHEY, CDR2 SVGEGT. Patients with uncontrolled infections, other autoimmune diseases, pregnancy or lactation were excluded. PBMCs were collected from an approximately 10 ml volume of fresh peripheral blood. These data come from a study of T cells in Graves' hyperthyroidism and ophthalmopathy. Amplified TCR beta CDR3 regions derived from RNA transcripts. The primer set for the first-round RT-PCR of the TCR CDR3 was HTBI. TCRdb used MiXCR to reprocess the multiplex PCR reads, holding one entry per CDR3 protein. The table records fewer than 450,000 distinct CDR3 sequences, approximately 18% of them present only once.

Source material: blood. This TCR came from a woman in her 30s with Graves' hyperthyroidism that later progressed to Graves' ophthalmopathy. The chain recombines TRBV6-2 or TRBV6-3 with TRBJ2-7; 11 nucleotides match TRBD2. This CDR3 reads CASSYSYSGRESYEQYF. The CDR3 nucleotides are TGTGCCAGCAGTTACTCGTATAGCGGGAGGGAATCCTACGAGCAGTACTTC.